The sequence of this T cell receptor beta chain was determined in a study of regulatory dendritic cells for organ transplantation. Study-level results: Regulatory dendritic cells appeared to expand memory CD8+ clones less than mature ones. Memory CD8+ T cells were the most oligoclonal; naive cells were highly diverse. The most alloreactive TCR clonotypes were found in resting memory CD8+ cells.

Assay: immunoSEQ multiplex PCR; the TCRdb copy retains only in-frame clones and omits some. Of fewer than 50,000 clones listed, under 95% are singletons. Details on this clone: What it recognizes is unknown.

Memory T cells were CD45RO+, naive were CD45RA+, sorted by FACS. This CDR3 comprises 11 residues. Per the germline V gene, CDR1 is DFQATT and CDR2 is SNEGSKA (reference sequence). The ends were cut back, 8 bases at V and 3 bases at J, with 8 bases in the middle. The genes are TRBV20-1 and TRBJ2-1; either TRBD1 or TRBD2 may supply D (5 bases each). The receptor's source is a human donor in good health. Sequenced input: naive CD8+ T cells from blood. The sample's subset: CD45RA+ naive T cells. Written as DNA, the CDR3 is TGCAGTTTGGGGGACTACAATGAGCAGTTCTTC. This gives the protein CSLGDYNEQFF.